This T cell receptor beta chain was documented in a study of shared clonotypes between healthy human individuals. Study-level information: For every donor, three CD4 naive, three CD4 memory, two CD8 naive and one CD8 memory plates were used. Study-wide findings and caveats: Generally, estimated richness proved larger in naive subsets than it did in memory subsets. Unshared clonotypes carried lower generation probabilities than those common to all four donors. For naive CD4 cells, roughly 5% of clonotypes were shared across a few donors.

Some clones are missing from TCRdb's copy, which holds only in-frame ones; the method was immunoSEQ multiplex PCR. The profile shows about 700,000 clones, over 65% of them singletons. As to this clone: Its cognate antigen is unknown.

The specimen was memory CD4+ T cells sorted from blood. The subset: CD45RA-negative fraction. The receptor's source is a woman in her twenties or thirties in good health.

In nucleotides, the CDR3 is TGTGCCAGCAGTGCCGTGTTAGCGGCAGGCACAGATACGCAGTATTTT. This codes for CASSAVLAAGTDTQYF. The chain carries TRBV6-1 and TRBJ2-3; maybe TRBD2 (6 bases). The germline V gene has CDR1 MNHNS and CDR2 SASEGT. V was shortened by 4 bases and J by 1 base, with 15 bases between the two germline ends. CDR3 length equals 16 residues.